This record looks at one T cell receptor beta chain sequence and its context. A junction boundary mismatches the germline segment, possibly from a read error. The data stem from a study of Graves' ophthalmopathy and Graves' hyperthyroidism. CDR3 length: 12 amino acids. CDR1 and CDR2 (germline): LNHDA, SQIVND (reference sequence). Amplified TCR beta CDR3 regions were obtained using RNA transcripts as template. HTBI primers were employed in first-round RT-PCR, then a second-round multiplex PCR followed. TCRdb recomputed calls from the multiplex PCR reads with MiXCR, one row per CDR3 protein. Of under 800,000 distinct CDR3 sequences in the sample, about 24% are singletons; the top ten hold about 6.6%.

Sequences were obtained from peripheral blood. This chain links TRBV19 with TRBJ1-1; no firm D call. This TCR derives from a woman under 30 with stable Graves' hyperthyroidism. Some clones in this sample may be carry-over from other donors' samples. CDR3 coding DNA: TGTGCCAGTAGTATCAGGACCACTGATGCTTTCTTT. Protein: CASSIRTTDAFF.